These 23 T cell receptor beta chains came from one sample sequenced in a study of cytomegalovirus exposure and HLA in healthy donors (dated 2017 in TCRdb). The receptor library was made with the immunoSEQ multiplex PCR assay. A mixture of 60 forward primers for TCR Vbeta segments and 13 reverse primers for TCR Jbeta segments was used in the multiplex PCR. Here the immuneACCESS table is served through TCRdb, limited to in-frame sequences with V and J called. Missing clones are a known gap in these copies; in checked studies unresolved V genes cover under half, and the rest lacks a known reason. The table for this sample lists some 120,000 clones; 6.5% to 9.5% of them were counted only once. About 5.5% of the sample is taken by the ten largest. Source material: PBMCs. These receptor sequences come from a man in his forties in good health and CMV-seronegative.

Here the CDR3 DNA reads TGTGCCAGCAGTCCATCCGGGACTAGCGGAACAGATACGCAGTATTTT. Residues: CASSPSGTSGTDTQYF. The J gene is TRBJ2-3, the V gene TRBV27; 11 nucleotides align to TRBD2. CDR3 size: 16 residues. The J segment lost 3 bases and the V segment lost 5 bases, leaving 7 bases of the junction unmatched. In germline, CDR1 is MNHEY, CDR2 SMNVEV (reference sequence).

This clone was recorded a few times. This chain uses TRBV12-5 with TRBJ1-1; D gene ambiguous. V was cut by 6 bases and J by 1 base, with 12 bases left in between. This CDR3 is built from 14 residues. Germline lookup yields CDR1 LGHNT and CDR2 FRNRAP. CDR3 sequence: CASGVMTGNTEAFF. The CDR3, as DNA: TGTGCTAGTGGGGTAATGACGGGGAACACTGAAGCTTTCTTT. Variable domain in full (rest from reference TRBV12-5 and TRBJ1-1): DARVTQTPRHKVTEMGQEVTMRCQPILGHNTVFWYRQTMMQGLELLAYFRNRAPLDDSGMPKDRFSAEMPDATLATLKIQPSEPRDSAVYFCASGVMTGNTEAFFGQGTRLTVV.

A few counts support this clone. Other DNA sequences within the sample encode an identical CDR3. This rearrangement joins TRBV4-1 to TRBJ1-1, with D possibly being TRBD1 (5 bases). Germline V gene lookup returns CDR1 MGHRA and CDR2 YSYEKL. V dropped 3 bases and J dropped 0 bases, with 8 bases sitting between them. This CDR3 is 14 amino acids long. The CDR3 protein is CASSQGQMNTEAFF. The CDR3 DNA follows: TGCGCCAGCAGCCAGGGGCAAATGAACACTGAAGCTTTCTTT.

V and J are TRBV10-2 and TRBJ2-2, with 14 bases identical to TRBD2. This CDR3 contains 18 residues. V dropped 7 bases and J dropped 1; count of bases not matched to a gene: 8. Germline CDR1 and CDR2: WSHSY and SAAADI. The CDR3 reads CASTLPTSGGGNTGELFF. CDR3 bases: TGCGCCAGCACCCTACCGACTAGCGGGGGGGGGAACACCGGGGAGCTGTTTTTT.

This clone has only a few counts. This rearrangement joins TRBV7-9 to TRBJ2-7; 8 bases agree with TRBD1. The V gene end was trimmed by 4 bases and the J gene end by 2 bases; junction bases not matched to a gene: 7. From germline, CDR1 is SEHNR and CDR2 FQNEAQ (reference sequence). The CDR3 spans 15 residues. CDR3 nucleotide sequence: TGTGCCAGCAGCTCAGGTCAGGGGGCTCCCTACGAGCAGTACTTC. Its translation: CASSSGQGAPYEQYF.

The rearrangement uses TRBV28 and TRBJ2-3; a weak D match, TRBD1 (5 bases). Deletions cut 6 bases from V and 0 bases from J, with 13 bases between. Germline values: CDR1 MDHEN, CDR2 SYDVKM. The CDR3 length is 15 residues. CDR3 sequence (DNA): TGTGCCAGCAGCCTCCAGGGTATTAGCACAGATACGCAGTATTTT. This encodes CASSLQGISTDTQYF.

This clone showed up just a few times. V usage is TRBV9 and J usage is TRBJ1-3; TRBD1 matches at 7 bases. V trimming: 0 bases; J trimming: 1 base; junction bases outside the gene matches: 7. The CDR3 has 17 amino acids. The V gene's germline CDR1 is SGDLS and CDR2 YYNGEE. CDR3 DNA: TGTGCCAGCAGCGTAGGGGGACAGATTTCGTCTGGAAACACCATATATTTT. Translated: CASSVGGQISSGNTIYF.

The table lists this clone with a few counts. The chain combines TRBV4-2 with TRBJ1-1, with D possibly matching TRBD1 (6 bases). Trimming cost V 4 bases and J 4 bases, with 13 bases left between them. This CDR3 contains 14 residues. Germline V gene lookup returns CDR1 LGHNA and CDR2 YNFKEQ. This chain's CDR3 is CASSPGGGRTEAFF. The DNA of the CDR3 is TGTGCCAGCAGCCCCGGGGGGGGCCGCACTGAAGCTTTCTTT.

A few counts support this clone. The chain recombines TRBV19 with TRBJ1-4; perhaps TRBD1 as D (5 bases). In germline, CDR1 is LNHDA, CDR2 SQIVND (reference sequence). V lost 8 bases and J lost 0, with 10 bases in between. This CDR3 comprises 14 residues. CDR3 amino acids: CASSGYSTNEKLFF. The DNA for the CDR3 is TGTGCCAGTTCAGGGTACTCAACTAATGAAAAACTGTTTTTT.

This rearrangement joins TRBV5-6 to TRBJ2-1; the match to TRBD1 covers 9 bases. Unmatched junction bases numbered 9, after V lost 4 bases and J lost 4 bases. The CDR3 covers 16 residues. CDR1 and CDR2 (germline): SGHDT, YYEEEE. For the CDR3, the DNA is TGTGCCAGCAGCCTCCGGGACAGGGAAGTGTACAATGAGCAGTTCTTC. This codes for CASSLRDREVYNEQFF.

This clone has more than one count but fewer than ten. The V call is TRBV27, the J call TRBJ1-4; TRBD1 agrees at 8 bases. The CDR3 has 15 amino acids. Trimming took 5 bases from V and 8 from J; bases not matched to a gene: 10. The V gene's germline CDR1 is MNHEY and CDR2 SMNVEV (reference sequence). This CDR3 is CASSPNRDRWEKLFF. In DNA, the CDR3 is TGTGCCAGCAGTCCGAACCGGGACAGGTGGGAAAAACTGTTTTTT.

The chain uses TRBV5-4 and TRBJ1-2; TRBD1 matches 8 bases. Germline lookup yields CDR1 SGHNT and CDR2 YYREEE (reference sequence). CDR3 length: 16 residues. V was pared by 0 bases and J by 7 bases, with 11 bases of the junction left unmatched. The CDR3 DNA is TGTGCCAGCAGCTTGGTAGGAGGCAGGGGGCGTTTTGGCTACACCTTC. Its protein is CASSLVGGRGRFGYTF.

The table lists this clone with a few counts. V and J are TRBV30 and TRBJ1-3; D is uncertain. The germline V gene encodes CDR1 GTSNPN and CDR2 SVGIG (reference sequence). This CDR3 has 14 amino acids. The germline V and J ends were trimmed by 1 base and 0 bases, with 7 bases remaining between them. In DNA, the CDR3 is TGTGCCTGGAGTGCAGGCTACTCTGGAAACACCATATATTTT. Translation: CAWSAGYSGNTIYF. Together with reference TRBV30 and TRBJ1-3, the CDR3 gives the full variable domain: SQTIHQWPATLVQPVGSPLSLECTVEGTSNPNLYWYRQAAGRGLQLLFYSVGIGQISSEVPQNLSASRPQDRQFILSSKKLLLSDSGFYLCAWSAGYSGNTIYFGEGSWLTVV.

This clone occurred a few times. This chain links TRBV7-6 with TRBJ2-1, with D unclear. This CDR3 is 12 amino acids long. The ends were cut back, 1 base at V and 8 bases at J, with 6 bases in the middle. Germline V gives CDR1 SGHVS, CDR2 FNYEAQ. The CDR3 loop reads CASSLGADEQFF. In DNA form, the CDR3 reads TGTGCCAGCAGCTTAGGCGCGGATGAGCAGTTCTTC.

This clone was observed a few times. CDR3 DNA sequence: TGTGCCAGCAGTGGGGGCACTCTAGGGGGGGATGAGCAGTTCTTC. Its translation is CASSGGTLGGDEQFF. This chain connects TRBV6-5 to TRBJ2-1; tentatively, D is TRBD2 (7 bases). Germline V gene sequence: CDR1 MNHEY, CDR2 SVGAGI. This CDR3 has 15 residues. V lost 5 bases and J 8 bases, leaving 19 bases between the germline ends.

This chain joins TRBV7-2 and TRBJ2-5; 9 bases fit TRBD2. V was pared by 9 bases and J by 5 bases, with 13 bases of the junction left unmatched. The CDR3 contains 15 residues. CDR1 and CDR2 (germline): SGHTA, FQGNSA. CDR3 sequence reads: CASYTNIGTSETQYF. In DNA, the CDR3 is TGTGCCAGTTATACGAATATTGGGACTAGCGAGACCCAGTACTTC.

J is TRBJ1-2 and V is TRBV2; the D is unclear. The CDR3 runs to 15 residues. Germline V gene data show CDR1 as SNHLY and CDR2 as FYNNEI. The V gene lost 3 bases and the J gene lost 0 bases, with 11 bases spanning the gap. This CDR3 is CASSDAGATNYGYTF. The CDR3 nucleotides are TGTGCCAGCAGTGATGCAGGCGCTACTAACTATGGCTACACCTTC.

The table lists this clone with a few counts. The V and J genes are TRBV27 and TRBJ1-2; D is perhaps TRBD1 (6 bases). V was cut by 5 bases and J by 8 bases, with 18 bases left in between. This CDR3 is 14 amino acids long. Germline CDR1 is MNHEY and CDR2 is SMNVEV (reference sequence). The CDR3 DNA follows: TGTGCCAGCAGTGTCGACAGGATTGGGAGCGGCTACACCTTC. Residues: CASSVDRIGSGYTF.

This clone showed up just a few times. The gene calls are TRBV6-5 and TRBJ1-6; 7 bases agree with TRBD1. CDR3 size: 14 residues. CDR1 is MNHEY and CDR2 is SVGAGI in the germline V gene. Losses at the gene ends were 7 bases for V and 7 bases for J; bases not matched to a gene: 7. CDR3 region: CASKQGLGNSPLHF. CDR3 nucleotide sequence: TGTGCCAGCAAACAGGGGTTGGGGAATTCACCCCTCCACTTT.

The chain is built from TRBV5-6 and TRBJ1-2; D is possibly TRBD1 (5 bases). CDR3 length: 14 amino acids. Per the germline V gene, CDR1 is SGHDT and CDR2 is YYEEEE. V was pared by 2 bases and J by 3 bases, with 11 bases between. CDR3 region: CASSFGAVDYGYTF. The CDR3 DNA sequence: TGTGCCAGCAGCTTTGGGGCCGTAGACTATGGCTACACCTTC.

This clone was counted only a few times. The chain combines TRBV7-2 with TRBJ1-2; D uncertain. CDR3 size: 15 residues. Per germline, CDR1 SGHTA and CDR2 FQGNSA. V lost 3 bases and J lost 7, with 18 bases in between. The CDR3 region is CASSFGGSSTGGYTF. The CDR3 coding sequence is TGTGCCAGCAGCTTTGGAGGGTCTTCGACGGGTGGCTACACCTTC. The variable domain in full, completed from reference TRBV7-2 and TRBJ1-2, reads GAGVSQSPSNKVTEKGKDVELRCDPISGHTALYWYRQSLGQGLEFLIYFQGNSAPDKSGLPSDRFSAERTGGSVSTLTIQRTQQEDSAVYLCASSFGGSSTGGYTFGSGTRLTVV.

The sample holds a few counts of this clone. The V call is TRBV30, the J call TRBJ1-5, with 10 bases fitting TRBD1. CDR3 size: 15 residues. V lost 2 bases and J lost 3; bases outside the gene matches: 4. CDR1 is GTSNPN, CDR2 SVGIG, per germline (reference sequence). The CDR3 here is CAWSRGTGANQPQHF. CDR3 nucleotides: TGTGCCTGGAGTCGCGGGACAGGGGCCAATCAGCCCCAGCATTTT.

The rearrangement links TRBV10-2 to TRBJ1-4; 9 nucleotides align to TRBD1. CDR3 length equals 15 residues. The germline V gene encodes CDR1 WSHSY and CDR2 SAAADI. V was clipped by 4 bases and J by 3 bases; unmatched bases: 3. The CDR3 coding sequence is TGCGCCAGCAGTGTACAGGGGGCCCCTAATGAAAAACTGTTTTTT. This gives the protein CASSVQGAPNEKLFF.